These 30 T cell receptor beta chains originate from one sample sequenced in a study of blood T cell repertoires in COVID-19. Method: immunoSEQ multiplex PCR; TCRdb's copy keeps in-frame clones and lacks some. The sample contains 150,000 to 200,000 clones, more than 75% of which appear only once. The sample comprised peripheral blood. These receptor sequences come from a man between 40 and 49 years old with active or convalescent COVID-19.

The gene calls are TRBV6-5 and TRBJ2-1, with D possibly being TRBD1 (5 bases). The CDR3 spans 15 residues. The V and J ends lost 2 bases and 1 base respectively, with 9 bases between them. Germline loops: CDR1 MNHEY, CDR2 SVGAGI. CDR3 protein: CASSYRQTSYNEQFF. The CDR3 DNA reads TGTGCCAGCAGTTACCGACAGACGTCCTACAATGAGCAGTTCTTC.

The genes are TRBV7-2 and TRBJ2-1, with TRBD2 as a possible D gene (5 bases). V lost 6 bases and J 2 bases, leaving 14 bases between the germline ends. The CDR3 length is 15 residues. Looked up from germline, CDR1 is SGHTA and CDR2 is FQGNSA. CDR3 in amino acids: CASSVGRVTYNEQFF. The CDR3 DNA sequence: TGTGCCAGCAGTGTCGGGCGGGTCACCTACAATGAGCAGTTCTTC.

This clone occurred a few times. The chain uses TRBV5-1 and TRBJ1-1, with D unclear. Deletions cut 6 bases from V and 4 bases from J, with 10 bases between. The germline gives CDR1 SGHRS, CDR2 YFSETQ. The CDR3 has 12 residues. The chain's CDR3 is CASTLPSTEAFF. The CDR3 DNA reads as TGCGCCAGCACCCTACCGAGCACTGAAGCTTTCTTT.

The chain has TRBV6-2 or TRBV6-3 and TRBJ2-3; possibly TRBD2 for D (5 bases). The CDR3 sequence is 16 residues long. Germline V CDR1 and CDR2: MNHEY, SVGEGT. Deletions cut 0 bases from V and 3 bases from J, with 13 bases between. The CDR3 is CASSYSFTGFTDTQYF. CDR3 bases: TGTGCCAGCAGTTACTCGTTCACGGGGTTTACAGATACGCAGTATTTT.

Here the CDR3 reads CASSLEEGGYTF. CDR3 bases: TGTGCCAGCAGCTTAGAGGAGGGTGGCTACACCTTC. The chain employs TRBV7-9 and TRBJ1-2; D unclear. Trimming stripped 1 base from V and 7 bases from J, with 7 bases between. Per the germline V gene, CDR1 is SEHNR and CDR2 is FQNEAQ (reference sequence). The CDR3 loop spans 12 amino acids.

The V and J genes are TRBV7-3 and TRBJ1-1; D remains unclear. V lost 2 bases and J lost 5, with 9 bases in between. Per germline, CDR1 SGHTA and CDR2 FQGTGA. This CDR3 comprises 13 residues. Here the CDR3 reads CASSLDPYTEAFF. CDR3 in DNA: TGTGCCAGCAGCTTAGATCCCTATACTGAAGCTTTCTTT.

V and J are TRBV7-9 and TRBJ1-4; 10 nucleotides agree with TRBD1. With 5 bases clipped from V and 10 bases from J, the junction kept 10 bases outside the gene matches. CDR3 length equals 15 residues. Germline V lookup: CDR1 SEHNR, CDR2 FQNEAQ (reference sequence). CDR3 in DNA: TGTGCCAGCAGCGCCGACAGGGGGCAGGCTGTAAAACTGTTTTTT. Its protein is CASSADRGQAVKLFF.

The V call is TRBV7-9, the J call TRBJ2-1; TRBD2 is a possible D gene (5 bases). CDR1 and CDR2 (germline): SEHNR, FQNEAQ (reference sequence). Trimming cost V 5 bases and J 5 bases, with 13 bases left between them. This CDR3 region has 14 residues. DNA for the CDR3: TGTGCCAGCAGCCCGGGATCCGAACACAATGAGCAGTTCTTC. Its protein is CASSPGSEHNEQFF.

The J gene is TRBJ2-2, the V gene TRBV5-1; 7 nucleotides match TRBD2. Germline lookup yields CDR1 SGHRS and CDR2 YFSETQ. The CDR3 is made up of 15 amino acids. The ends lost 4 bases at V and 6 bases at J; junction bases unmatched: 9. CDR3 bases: TGCGCCAGCAGCCCGGTGGGCCGGGAGGCCGGGGAGCTGTTTTTT. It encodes CASSPVGREAGELFF.

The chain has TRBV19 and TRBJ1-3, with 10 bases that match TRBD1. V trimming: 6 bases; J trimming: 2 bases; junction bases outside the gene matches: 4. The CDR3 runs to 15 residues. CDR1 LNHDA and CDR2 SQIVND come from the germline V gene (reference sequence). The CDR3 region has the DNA TGTGCCAGTAGGGGACAGGGGCGAACTGGAAACACCATATATTTT. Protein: CASRGQGRTGNTIYF.

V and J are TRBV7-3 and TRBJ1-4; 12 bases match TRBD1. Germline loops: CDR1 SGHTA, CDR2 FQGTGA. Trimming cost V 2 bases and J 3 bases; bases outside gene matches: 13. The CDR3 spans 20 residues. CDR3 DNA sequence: TGTGCCAGCAGCTTAGGCCCCCCCGGGACAGGGGGCGAGGCTAATGAAAAACTGTTTTTT. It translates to CASSLGPPGTGGEANEKLFF.

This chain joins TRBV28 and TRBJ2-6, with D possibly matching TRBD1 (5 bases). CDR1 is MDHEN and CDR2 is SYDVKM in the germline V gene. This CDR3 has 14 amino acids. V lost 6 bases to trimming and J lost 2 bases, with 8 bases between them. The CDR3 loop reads CASSLGAGANVLTF. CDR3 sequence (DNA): TGTGCCAGCAGCCTAGGGGCTGGGGCCAACGTCCTGACTTTC.

As DNA, the CDR3 is TGTGCCAGCAGTCAGGGACAGGGGGGAATGTACGAGCAGTACTTC. Encoded protein: CASSQGQGGMYEQYF. V gene TRBV28 combines with J gene TRBJ2-7, with TRBD1 matching over 11 bases. This CDR3 spans 15 amino acids. V gave up 5 bases and J gave up 4 bases; unmatched junction bases: 7. CDR1 is MDHEN and CDR2 is SYDVKM in the germline V gene.

CDR3 DNA sequence: TGTGCCACCAGTGAGATTAGCGACGGCACAGATACGCAGTATTTT. Residues: CATSEISDGTDTQYF. This chain connects TRBV24-1 to TRBJ2-3; D is perhaps TRBD2 (5 bases). V lost 4 bases to trimming and J lost 1 base, with 11 bases between them. Germline assignment: CDR1 KGHDR and CDR2 SFDVKD. This CDR3 region has 15 residues.

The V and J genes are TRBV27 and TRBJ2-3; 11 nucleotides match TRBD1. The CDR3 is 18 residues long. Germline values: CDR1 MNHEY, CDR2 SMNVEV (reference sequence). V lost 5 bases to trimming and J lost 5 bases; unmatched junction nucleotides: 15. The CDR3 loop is CASSRTNWGQGVGDTQYF. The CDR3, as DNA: TGTGCCAGCAGTCGTACGAACTGGGGACAGGGGGTTGGAGATACGCAGTATTTT.

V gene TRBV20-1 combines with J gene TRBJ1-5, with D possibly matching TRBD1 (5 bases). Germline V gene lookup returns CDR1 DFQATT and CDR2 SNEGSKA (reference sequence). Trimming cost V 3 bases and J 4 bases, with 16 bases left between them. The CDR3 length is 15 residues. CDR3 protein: CSASKSGYENQPQHF. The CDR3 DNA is TGCAGTGCTAGTAAGTCAGGGTACGAAAATCAGCCCCAGCATTTT.

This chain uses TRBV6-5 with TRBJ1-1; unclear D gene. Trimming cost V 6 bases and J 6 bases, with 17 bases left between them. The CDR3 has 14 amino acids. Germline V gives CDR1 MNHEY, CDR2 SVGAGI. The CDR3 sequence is CASSPNRGPAEAFF. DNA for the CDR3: TGTGCCAGCAGCCCAAACCGAGGGCCCGCTGAAGCTTTCTTT.

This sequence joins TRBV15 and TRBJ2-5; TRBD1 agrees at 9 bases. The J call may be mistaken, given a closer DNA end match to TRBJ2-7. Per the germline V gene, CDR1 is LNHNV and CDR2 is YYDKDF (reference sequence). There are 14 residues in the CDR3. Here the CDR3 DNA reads TGTGCCACCAGCCGCGGGACAGGGCCCTACGAGCAGTACTTC. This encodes CATSRGTGPYEQYF.

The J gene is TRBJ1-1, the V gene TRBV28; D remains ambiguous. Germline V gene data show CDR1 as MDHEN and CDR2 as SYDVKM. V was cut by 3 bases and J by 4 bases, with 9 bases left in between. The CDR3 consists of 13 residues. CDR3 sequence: CASSLRVRTEAFF. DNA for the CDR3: TGTGCCAGCAGTTTGCGGGTACGCACTGAAGCTTTCTTT.

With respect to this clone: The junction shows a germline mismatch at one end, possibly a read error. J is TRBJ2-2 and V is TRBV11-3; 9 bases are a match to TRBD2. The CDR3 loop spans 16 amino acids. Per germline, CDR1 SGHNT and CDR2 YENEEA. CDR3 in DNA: TGTGCCAGCAGCCTAGAGGCGGGAGGGCGAACTGGGGAGCTGTTTTTT. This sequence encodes CASSLEAGGRTGELFF.

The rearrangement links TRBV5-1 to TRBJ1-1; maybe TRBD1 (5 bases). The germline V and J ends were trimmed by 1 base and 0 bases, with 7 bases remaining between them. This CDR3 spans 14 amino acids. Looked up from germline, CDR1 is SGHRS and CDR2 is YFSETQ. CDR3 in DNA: TGCGCCAGCAGCTTGAGGGGTCTGAACACTGAAGCTTTCTTT. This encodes CASSLRGLNTEAFF.

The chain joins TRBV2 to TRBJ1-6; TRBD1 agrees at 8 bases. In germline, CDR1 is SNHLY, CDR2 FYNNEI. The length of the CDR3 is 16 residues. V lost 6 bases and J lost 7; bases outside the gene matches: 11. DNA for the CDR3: TGTGCCAGCAGAGAACAGGGGGTCTATTCGAATTCACCCCTCCACTTT. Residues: CASREQGVYSNSPLHF.

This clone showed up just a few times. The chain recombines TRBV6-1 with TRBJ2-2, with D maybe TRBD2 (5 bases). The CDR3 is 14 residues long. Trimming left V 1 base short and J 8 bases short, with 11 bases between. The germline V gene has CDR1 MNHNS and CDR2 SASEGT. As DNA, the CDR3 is TGTGCCAGCAGTGAAGAGCCGGGAAAAGGGGAGCTGTTTTTT. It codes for CASSEEPGKGELFF.

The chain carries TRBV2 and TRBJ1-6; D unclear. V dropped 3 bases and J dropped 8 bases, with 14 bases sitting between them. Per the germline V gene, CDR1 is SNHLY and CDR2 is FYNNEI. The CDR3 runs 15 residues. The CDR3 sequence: CASSDISGDYSPLHF. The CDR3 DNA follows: TGTGCCAGCAGTGATATCAGCGGGGATTATTCACCCCTCCACTTT. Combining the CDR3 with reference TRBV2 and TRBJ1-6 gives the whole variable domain EPEVTQTPSHQVTQMGQEVILRCVPISNHLYFYWYRQILGQKVEFLVSFYNNEISEKSEIFDDQFSVERPDGSNFTLKIRSTKLEDSAMYFCASSDISGDYSPLHFGNGTRLTVT.

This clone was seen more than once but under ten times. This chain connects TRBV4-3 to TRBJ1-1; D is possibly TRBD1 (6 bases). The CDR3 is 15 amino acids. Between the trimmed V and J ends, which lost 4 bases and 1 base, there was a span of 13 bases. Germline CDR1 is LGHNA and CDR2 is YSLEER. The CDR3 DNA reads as TGCGCCAGCAGCCCTCGTTCGGACAGGAACACTGAAGCTTTCTTT. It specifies CASSPRSDRNTEAFF.

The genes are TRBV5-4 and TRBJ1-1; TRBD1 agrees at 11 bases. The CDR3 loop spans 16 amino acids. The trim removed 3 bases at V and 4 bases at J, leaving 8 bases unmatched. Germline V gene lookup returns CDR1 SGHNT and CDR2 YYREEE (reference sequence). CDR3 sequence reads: CASSSGQGARGTEAFF. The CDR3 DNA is TGTGCCAGCAGCTCAGGACAGGGGGCGAGGGGCACTGAAGCTTTCTTT.

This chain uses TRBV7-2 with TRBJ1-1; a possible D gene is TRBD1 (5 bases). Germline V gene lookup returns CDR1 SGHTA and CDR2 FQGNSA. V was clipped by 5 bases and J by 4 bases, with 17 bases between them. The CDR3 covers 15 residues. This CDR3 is CASSPTGGKITEAFF. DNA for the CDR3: TGTGCCAGCAGCCCAACCGGGGGGAAAATCACTGAAGCTTTCTTT.

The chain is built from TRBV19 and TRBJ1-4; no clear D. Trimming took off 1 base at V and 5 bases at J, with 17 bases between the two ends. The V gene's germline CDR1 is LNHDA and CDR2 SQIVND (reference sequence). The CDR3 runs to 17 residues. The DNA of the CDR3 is TGTGCCAGTAGTATAGCTGGGAGCACGCCGGGAAATGAAAAACTGTTTTTT. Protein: CASSIAGSTPGNEKLFF.

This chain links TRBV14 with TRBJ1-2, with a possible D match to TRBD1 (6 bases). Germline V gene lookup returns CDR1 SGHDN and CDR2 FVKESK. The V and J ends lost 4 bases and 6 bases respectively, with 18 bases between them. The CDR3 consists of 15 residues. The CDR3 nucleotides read TGTGCCAGCAGCCCCGGAACCAAGGGGGGGCATGGCTACACCTTC. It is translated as CASSPGTKGGHGYTF.

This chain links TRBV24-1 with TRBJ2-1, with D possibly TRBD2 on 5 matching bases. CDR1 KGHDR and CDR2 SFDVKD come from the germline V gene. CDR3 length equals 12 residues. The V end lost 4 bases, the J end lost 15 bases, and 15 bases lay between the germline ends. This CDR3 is CATSDRGRGWFF. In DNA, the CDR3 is TGTGCCACCAGTGACCGCGGACGGGGTTGGTTCTTC.